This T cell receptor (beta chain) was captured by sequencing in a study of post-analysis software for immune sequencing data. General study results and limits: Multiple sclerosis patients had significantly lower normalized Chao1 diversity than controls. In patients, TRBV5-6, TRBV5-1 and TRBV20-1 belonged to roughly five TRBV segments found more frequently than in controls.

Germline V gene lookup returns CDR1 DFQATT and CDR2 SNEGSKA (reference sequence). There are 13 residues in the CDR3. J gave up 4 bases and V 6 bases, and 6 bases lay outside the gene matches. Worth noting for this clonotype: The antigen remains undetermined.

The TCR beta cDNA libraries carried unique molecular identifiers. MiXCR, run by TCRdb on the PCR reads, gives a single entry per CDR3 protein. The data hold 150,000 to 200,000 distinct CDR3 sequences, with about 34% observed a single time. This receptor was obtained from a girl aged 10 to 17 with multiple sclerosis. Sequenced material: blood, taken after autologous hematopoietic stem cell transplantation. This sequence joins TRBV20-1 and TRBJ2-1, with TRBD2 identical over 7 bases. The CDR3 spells CSAAGLVYNEQFF. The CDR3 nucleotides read TGCAGTGCCGCAGGACTAGTATACAATGAGCAGTTCTTC.